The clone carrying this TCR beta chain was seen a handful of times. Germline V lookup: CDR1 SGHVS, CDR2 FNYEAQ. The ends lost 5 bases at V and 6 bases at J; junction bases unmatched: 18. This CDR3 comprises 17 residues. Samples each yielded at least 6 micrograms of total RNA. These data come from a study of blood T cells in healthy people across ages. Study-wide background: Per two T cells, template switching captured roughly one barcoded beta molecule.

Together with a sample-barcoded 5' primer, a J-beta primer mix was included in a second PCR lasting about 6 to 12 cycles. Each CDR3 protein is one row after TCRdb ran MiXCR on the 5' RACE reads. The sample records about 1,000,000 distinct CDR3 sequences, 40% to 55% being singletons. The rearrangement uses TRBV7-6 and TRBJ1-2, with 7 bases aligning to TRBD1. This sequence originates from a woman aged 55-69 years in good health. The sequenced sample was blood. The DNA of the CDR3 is TGTGCCAGCAGCCAAAACGCCCTTGTGACAGGGATTAATGGCTACACCTTC. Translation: CASSQNALVTGINGYTF.